Below, 16 T cell receptor beta chains from the same sample are listed, as sequenced in a study of T cells in tumors after PD-1 blockade (dated by TCRdb to about 2019). Taken with the paper, the label for time point translates to: second of two post-therapy site-matched biopsies about two months apart. Libraries were made using the immunoSEQ multiplex PCR assay. TCRdb re-hosts the immuneACCESS table, in-frame sequences only. Its copies lack some clones; in the studies checked, an unresolved V gene accounts for under half of them, and the cause for the rest is not known. Across this sample there are some 8,200 clones, with 55% to 65% seen only once. Roughly an eighth of the sample lies in the top ten. Specimen: tumor tissue, collected after anti-PD-1 treatment. These TCRs come from a human donor with basal cell carcinoma.

The chain is built from TRBV4-1 and TRBJ2-1, with D perhaps TRBD1 (5 bases). The CDR3 runs to 16 residues. The germline V gene encodes CDR1 MGHRA and CDR2 YSYEKL. V shed 2 bases and J shed 0 bases, with 11 bases lying between them. CDR3 amino acids: CASSQTRVSSYNEQFF. The CDR3 bases are TGCGCCAGCAGCCAAACCAGGGTCAGCTCCTACAATGAGCAGTTCTTC.

The chain uses TRBV3-1 (or the pseudogene TRBV3-2) and TRBJ2-7, with unresolved D. The V end lost 1 base, the J end lost 0 bases, and 7 bases lay between the germline ends. The germline V gene encodes CDR1 LGHDT and CDR2 YNNKEL (reference sequence). CDR3 length: 14 amino acids. The CDR3 DNA follows: TGTGCCAGCAGCCAAGGTCTGAGCTCCTACGAGCAGTACTTC. This translates into CASSQGLSSYEQYF.

The J gene is TRBJ2-3, the V gene TRBV19, with a weak D call TRBD2 (7 bases). This CDR3 contains 14 residues. The V gene's germline CDR1 is LNHDA and CDR2 SQIVND (reference sequence). V was pared by 7 bases and J by 3 bases, with 14 bases between. CDR3 protein: CASNPGGRTDTQYF. The CDR3 DNA reads TGTGCCAGTAACCCCGGGGGGCGGACAGATACGCAGTATTTT.

The chain uses TRBV10-1 and TRBJ1-1, with D unclear. The CDR3 has 16 amino acids. V lost 0 bases, J lost 6 bases, and 17 bases lay in between. Germline CDR1 is WNHNN and CDR2 is SYGVQD (reference sequence). The DNA for the CDR3 is TGCGCCAGCAGTGAGTCGTTTGGAGGAAGGGTGGCTGAAGCTTTCTTT. Translating gives CASSESFGGRVAEAFF.

The rearrangement uses TRBV30 and TRBJ2-3; 9 bases are a match to TRBD1. The CDR3 length is 15 residues. V dropped 0 bases and J dropped 4; count of bases not matched to a gene: 5. CDR1 is GTSNPN, CDR2 SVGIG, per germline (reference sequence). This CDR3 reads CAWSVMGQGSDTQYF. CDR3 DNA sequence: TGTGCCTGGAGTGTAATGGGACAGGGCTCAGATACGCAGTATTTT.

This clone is categorized as hyperexpanded. The rearrangement uses TRBV7-2 and TRBJ2-1; 9 bases line up with TRBD2. V lost 5 bases to trimming and J lost 2 bases; unmatched junction nucleotides: 4. CDR3 length: 15 residues. Germline values: CDR1 SGHTA, CDR2 FQGNSA. Here the CDR3 DNA reads TGTGCCAGCAGCCACCTAGCGGGGCCCTACAATGAGCAGTTCTTC. Protein: CASSHLAGPYNEQFF.

The CDR3 coding sequence is TGTGCCAGCAGGGTGGACAGGGGTCGAACTGAAGCTTTCTTT. This encodes CASRVDRGRTEAFF. This chain connects TRBV27 to TRBJ1-1, with 9 bases that match TRBD1. Germline trimming cut 6 bases from V and 5 bases from J; bases unmatched to any gene: 7. The CDR3 has 14 residues. Germline CDR1 is MNHEY and CDR2 is SMNVEV (reference sequence).

The chain combines TRBV5-1 with TRBJ1-1; D may be TRBD1 (5 bases). Trimming took 3 bases from V and 7 from J, leaving 16 bases between them. From germline, CDR1 is SGHRS and CDR2 YFSETQ. This CDR3 comprises 14 residues. The CDR3 coding sequence is TGCGCCAGCAGCTGGGCAGGGTGGGAGGTTGAAGCTTTCTTT. Translating gives CASSWAGWEVEAFF.

The gene calls are TRBV5-4 and TRBJ2-3; D unresolved. The germline V and J ends were trimmed by 2 bases and 6 bases, with 13 bases remaining between them. Germline V gene data show CDR1 as SGHNT and CDR2 as YYREEE (reference sequence). The CDR3 has 14 residues. CDR3 DNA sequence: TGTGCCAGCAGCTTAGACATTCTCGCGGATACGCAGTATTTT. Translated: CASSLDILADTQYF.

This chain joins TRBV5-1 and TRBJ1-5; TRBD1 is a possible D gene (5 bases). The CDR3 is 15 amino acids. Germline V gene data show CDR1 as SGHRS and CDR2 as YFSETQ. Trimming cost V 0 bases and J 3 bases, with 10 bases left between them. The CDR3 reads CASSLDGHINQPQHF. In nucleotides, the CDR3 is TGCGCCAGCAGCTTGGATGGACACATCAATCAGCCCCAGCATTTT.

Written as DNA, the CDR3 is TGTGCCAGCAGCGTAGTTACCGGGGAGCTGTTTTTT. As protein: CASSVVTGELFF. The genes are TRBV9 and TRBJ2-2, with D uncertain. The CDR3 has 12 amino acids. Germline lookup yields CDR1 SGDLS and CDR2 YYNGEE. V gave up 0 bases and J gave up 5 bases, with 2 bases separating them. Using reference TRBV9 and TRBJ2-2 for the parts outside the CDR3, the full variable domain is DSGVTQTPKHLITATGQRVTLRCSPRSGDLSVYWYQQSLDQGLQFLIQYYNGEERAKGNILERFSAQQFPDLHSELNLSSLELGDSALYFCASSVVTGELFFGEGSRLTVL.

This clone was detected a few times. The chain links TRBV7-9 to TRBJ1-4, with 10 bases matching TRBD1. Unmatched junction bases numbered 6, after V lost 5 bases and J lost 6 bases. There are 15 residues in the CDR3. The V gene's germline CDR1 is SEHNR and CDR2 FQNEAQ (reference sequence). The CDR3 spells CASSPQGQGYEKLFF. In DNA form, the CDR3 reads TGTGCCAGCAGCCCACAGGGACAGGGGTATGAAAAACTGTTTTTT.

The chain couples TRBV27 to TRBJ2-3; TRBD2 might be the D (5 bases). Germline V CDR1 and CDR2: MNHEY, SMNVEV (reference sequence). The CDR3 is made up of 16 amino acids. Trimming stripped 5 bases from V and 2 bases from J, with 17 bases between. CDR3 DNA sequence: TGTGCCAGCAGTGCATGGACTGTCGCCTACACAGATACGCAGTATTTT. Translated, it gives CASSAWTVAYTDTQYF.

In its sample, this clone ranks as medium-sized (0.01 to 0.1%). V usage is TRBV3-1 (or the pseudogene TRBV3-2) and J usage is TRBJ2-1, with 9 positions matching TRBD1. This CDR3 contains 15 residues. The ends lost 6 bases at V and 4 bases at J; junction bases unmatched: 7. Germline V gene lookup returns CDR1 LGHDT and CDR2 YNNKEL (reference sequence). CDR3 bases: TGTGCCAGCAGACCAACGGGACAGGGATACAATGAGCAGTTCTTC. It yields the protein CASRPTGQGYNEQFF.

The table lists this clone with a few counts. The chain links TRBV27 to TRBJ1-5; D may be TRBD1 (6 bases). V lost 0 bases and J lost 2, with 11 bases in between. Germline lookup yields CDR1 MNHEY and CDR2 SMNVEV (reference sequence). The CDR3 runs 16 residues. CDR3 residues: CASSLSPGGGNQPQHF. The CDR3 region has the DNA TGTGCCAGCAGTTTATCTCCCGGGGGCGGCAATCAGCCCCAGCATTTT.

The table lists this clone with a few counts. J is TRBJ1-2 and V is TRBV6-1; unclear D gene. V lost 2 bases, J lost 4 bases, and 14 bases lay in between. The CDR3 consists of 15 residues. Germline V lookup: CDR1 MNHNS, CDR2 SASEGT. The DNA of the CDR3 is TGTGCCAGCAGTGAAAGTGAAATGGCTTTCTATGGCTACACCTTC. This encodes CASSESEMAFYGYTF.